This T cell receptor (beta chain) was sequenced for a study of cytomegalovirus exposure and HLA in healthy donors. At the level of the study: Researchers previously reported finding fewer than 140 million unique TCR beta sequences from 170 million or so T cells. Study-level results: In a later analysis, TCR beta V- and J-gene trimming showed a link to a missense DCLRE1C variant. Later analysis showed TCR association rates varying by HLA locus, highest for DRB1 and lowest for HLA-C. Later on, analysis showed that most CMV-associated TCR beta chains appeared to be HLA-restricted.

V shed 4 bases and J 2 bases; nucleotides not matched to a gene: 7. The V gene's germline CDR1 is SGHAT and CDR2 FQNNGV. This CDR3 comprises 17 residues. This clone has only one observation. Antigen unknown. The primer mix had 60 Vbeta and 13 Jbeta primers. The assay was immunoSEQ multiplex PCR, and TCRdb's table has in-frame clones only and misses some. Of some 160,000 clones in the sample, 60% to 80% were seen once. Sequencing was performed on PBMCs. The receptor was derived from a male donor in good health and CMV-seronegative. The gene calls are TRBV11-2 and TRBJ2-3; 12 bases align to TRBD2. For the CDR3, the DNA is TGTGCCAGCAGCTCCAGACTAGCGGGGGACGTCACAGATACGCAGTATTTT. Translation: CASSSRLAGDVTDTQYF.